These 21 T cell receptor beta chains came from one sample sequenced in a study of glioma-infiltrating T cells. Using RNA template, CDR3s of TCR alpha and beta were amplified with iRepertoire arm-PCR. TCRdb reprocessed the multiplex PCR reads with MiXCR, giving one entry per CDR3 protein. The table lists approximately 120,000 distinct CDR3 sequences, roughly 25% of them singletons. The source material was glioma tissue, nonneoplastic brain tissue, or PBMCs (not recorded which). These receptors originate from a human donor with low-grade glioma or glioblastoma, undergoing nonglioma brain surgery, or in good health (not recorded which).

This clonotype was picked up many times. This sequence joins TRBV28 and TRBJ1-5; the match to TRBD1 covers 8 bases. CDR1 is MDHEN, CDR2 SYDVKM, per germline. CDR3 length equals 16 residues. V lost 4 bases, J lost 5 bases, and 10 bases stayed unmatched. Written as DNA, the CDR3 is TGTGCCAGCAGTTCCTTAAGCTGGACAGGGCATCAGCCCCAGCATTTT. Translation: CASSSLSWTGHQPQHF.

About this clonotype itself: One base away lies a much larger clone, so this may be a sequencing read error. This sequence joins TRBV3-1 and TRBJ1-6, with D unresolved. This CDR3 is 15 amino acids long. Germline loops: CDR1 LGHDT, CDR2 YNNKEL (reference sequence). DNA for the CDR3: TGTGCCAGCAGCCAAGTACTGAACTATAATTCACCCCCCCACTTT. Its protein product is CASSQVLNYNSPPHF.

The table lists this clonotype with many counts. The chain carries TRBV10-3 and TRBJ2-1; 13 nucleotides align to TRBD2. Unmatched junction bases numbered 6, after V lost 9 bases and J lost 7 bases. This CDR3 region has 14 residues. CDR1 ENHRY and CDR2 SYGVKD come from the germline V gene. CDR3 in DNA: TGTGCCATGGGGGAGGGACTAGCGGGGAATGAGCAGTTCTTC. As protein: CAMGEGLAGNEQFF.

Regarding this clonotype: This may come from a read error, since a much larger clone is one base off. This chain uses TRBV4-1 with TRBJ1-4, with a weak D call TRBD1 (6 bases). The germline CDR1 and CDR2 sequences are MGHRA and YSYEKL. The length of the CDR3 is 15 residues. CDR3 sequence reads: CASSPTGQDNEKPFF. The CDR3, as DNA: TGCGCCAGCAGCCCTACAGGGCAGGATAATGAAAAACCGTTTTTT.

The table lists this clonotype with a count of one. At one of its ends the junction is not consistent with the germline gene, which may arise from a read error. The V call is TRBV10-3, the J call TRBJ2-1; 14 bases agree with TRBD2. This CDR3 spans 16 amino acids. In germline, CDR1 is ENHRY, CDR2 SYGVKD. The chain's CDR3 is CAVSDRLAGGLYEQFF. As DNA, the CDR3 is TGTGCCGTCAGTGACCGACTAGCGGGAGGGCTATATGAGCAGTTCTTC.

This clonotype was detected many times. The chain is built from TRBV20-1 and TRBJ2-7; possible D gene TRBD2, 6 bases. Germline assignment: CDR1 DFQATT and CDR2 SNEGSKA (reference sequence). The length of the CDR3 is 14 residues. Trimming took 5 bases from V and 7 from J, leaving 21 bases between them. CDR3 in amino acids: CSAGVPGGFREQYF. The CDR3 DNA follows: TGCAGTGCTGGGGTTCCCGGAGGGTTTCGGGAGCAGTACTTC.

The table lists this clonotype with many counts. The CDR3 sequence: CASARPGLGPKYTDTQYF. The CDR3 DNA is TGTGCCAGCGCCAGACCGGGACTAGGTCCCAAATACACAGATACGCAGTATTTT. The chain couples TRBV12-3 or TRBV12-4 to TRBJ2-3, with TRBD2 matching 8 bases. V lost 8 bases to trimming and J lost 2 bases; unmatched junction nucleotides: 18. CDR3 length equals 18 residues.

The chain joins TRBV24-1 to TRBJ2-6; 7 bases align to TRBD1. V lost 8 bases to trimming and J lost 2 bases; unmatched junction nucleotides: 11. Germline V gene lookup returns CDR1 KGHDR and CDR2 SFDVKD. The CDR3 spans 17 residues. CDR3 sequence: CATTGQVLLPGANVLTF. CDR3 sequence (DNA): TGTGCCACCACCGGACAGGTCCTCCTCCCTGGGGCCAACGTCCTGACTTTC.

At least ten counts were recorded for this clonotype. V gene TRBV15 combines with J gene TRBJ2-1; D remains ambiguous. This CDR3 has 12 amino acids. The V end was cut by 0 bases, the J end by 6 bases, with 3 bases between. Germline-derived CDR1 and CDR2 are LNHNV and YYDKDF (reference sequence). The CDR3 DNA is TGTGCCACCAGCAGAGATGCCAATGAGCAGTTCTTC. As protein: CATSRDANEQFF.

CDR3 in amino acids: CASSIGGYSSYEQYF. The CDR3, as DNA: TGTGCCAGTAGTATCGGTGGGTACAGCTCCTACGAGCAGTACTTC. The gene calls are TRBV19 and TRBJ2-7; no firm D call. The V end was cut by 3 bases, the J end by 0 bases, with 12 bases between. The CDR3 sequence is 15 residues long. Germline V gene lookup returns CDR1 LNHDA and CDR2 SQIVND (reference sequence).

The chain is built from TRBV30 and TRBJ1-2; D is unresolved. Trimming left V 6 bases short and J 1 base short, with 6 bases between. The CDR3 runs to 11 residues. Looked up from germline, CDR1 is GTSNPN and CDR2 is SVGIG (reference sequence). The CDR3 region has the DNA TGTGCCTGCAGCAATAACTATGGCTACACCTTC. As protein: CACSNNYGYTF. Filled out from reference TRBV30 and TRBJ1-2, the complete variable domain reads SQTIHQWPATLVQPVGSPLSLECTVEGTSNPNLYWYRQAAGRGLQLLFYSVGIGQISSEVPQNLSASRPQDRQFILSSKKLLLSDSGFYLCACSNNYGYTFGSGTRLTVV.

As regards this clonotype: A read error is possible here, since a much larger clone lies one base away. This chain connects TRBV6-9 to TRBJ2-3; D unclear. Matching the DNA end better, TRBJ1-5 makes the J call doubtful. This CDR3 spans 15 amino acids. From germline, CDR1 is MNHGY and CDR2 SVAAGI. The CDR3 DNA is TGTGCCAGCAGTTATAGCGCACGGTACACAGATACGCAGCATTTT. Its translation is CASSYSARYTDTQHF.

The chain couples TRBV12-3 or TRBV12-4 to TRBJ2-1; 15 bases are a match to TRBD2. V trimming: 5 bases; J trimming: 9 bases; junction bases outside the gene matches: 8. This CDR3 is built from 16 residues. CDR3 sequence (DNA): TGTGCCAGCAGTGTCATGGGACTAGCGGGAGGTCGTGAGCAGTTCTTC. This codes for CASSVMGLAGGREQFF.

The table lists this clonotype with many counts. V usage is TRBV6-1 and J usage is TRBJ1-5; no clear D gene. The CDR3 loop spans 14 amino acids. CDR1 and CDR2 from the germline V gene are MNHNS and SASEGT. V was shortened by 7 bases and J by 0 bases, with 10 bases between the two germline ends. Here the CDR3 DNA reads TGTGCCAGCAAAAATAAATATAGCAATCAGCCCCAGCATTTT. Residues: CASKNKYSNQPQHF.

This clonotype was seen a single time. The junction and the germline gene differ at one end; a read error may be behind it. This rearrangement joins TRBV6-2 or TRBV6-3 to TRBJ2-7; 7 positions match TRBD1. Germline values: CDR1 MNHEY, CDR2 SVGEGT. This CDR3 has 14 amino acids. This CDR3 is CDSTLTGAFYEQYF. CDR3 bases: TGTGACAGCACCCTTACAGGGGCGTTCTACGAGCAGTACTTC.

About this clonotype: With a much larger clone just one base away, this may be a read error. CDR3 nucleotides: TGCGCCAGCAGCCAAGGGGTCGGGAATTACGAGCAGTACTTC. Protein sequence: CASSQGVGNYEQYF. The chain has TRBV4-1 and TRBJ2-7; perhaps TRBD2 as D (5 bases). Trimming cost V 1 base and J 4 bases, with 11 bases left between them. The CDR3 totals 14 residues. The germline gives CDR1 MGHRA, CDR2 YSYEKL.

This chain joins TRBV18 and TRBJ2-1; D is possibly TRBD2 (6 bases). The CDR3 runs 16 residues. CDR1 KGHSH and CDR2 LQKENI come from the germline V gene. V was trimmed by 3 bases and J by 3 bases, leaving 15 bases between them. The CDR3 DNA follows: TGTGCCAGCTCACCTGAAAGTCTCGGGGGCTACAATGAGCAGTTCTTC. This gives the protein CASSPESLGGYNEQFF. The variable domain in full, completed from reference TRBV18 and TRBJ2-1, reads NAGVMQNPRHLVRRRGQEARLRCSPMKGHSHVYWYRQLPEEGLKFMVYLQKENIIDESGMPKERFSAEFPKEGPSILRIQQVVRGDSAAYFCASSPESLGGYNEQFFGPGTRLTVL.

As concerns this clonotype: Relative to the germline gene, one junction end is altered; a read error may explain this. V usage is TRBV6-1 and J usage is TRBJ2-7, with 8 bases aligning to TRBD1. The CDR3 has 13 residues. Germline CDR1 reads MNHNS; CDR2 reads SASEGT. As DNA, the CDR3 is TGTGCCGGCAGGCAGGTAACAGGGGGCGAGCAGTACTTC. Its translation is CAGRQVTGGEQYF.

A note on this clonotype: Germline is not matched at one junction end, which may reflect a read error. V and J are TRBV6-4 and TRBJ1-5; D is uncertain. CDR1 and CDR2 (germline): MRHNA, SNTAGT. The CDR3 consists of 13 residues. Here the CDR3 reads CASSPQVDQPQRF. CDR3 bases: TGTGCCAGCAGTCCGCAGGTTGATCAGCCCCAGCGTTTT.

This clonotype was counted ten times or more. This chain links TRBV28 with TRBJ2-3, with D possibly TRBD1 on 5 matching bases. The germline V and J ends were trimmed by 6 bases and 5 bases, with 9 bases remaining between them. The CDR3 totals 12 residues. Germline CDR1 is MDHEN and CDR2 is SYDVKM. CDR3 DNA sequence: TGTGCCAGCAGCTCAGACAGAGATACGCAGTATTTT. This gives the protein CASSSDRDTQYF.

The chain employs TRBV4-2 and TRBJ1-5, with 8 bases aligning to TRBD1. Germline V gene data show CDR1 as LGHNA and CDR2 as YNFKEQ. Trimming removed 3 bases from V and 2 bases from J; junction bases left unmatched: 0. The CDR3 loop spans 14 amino acids. The CDR3 DNA reads TGTGCCAGCAGCCAGACAGGGGGCAATCAGCCCCAGCATTTT. Amino acids: CASSQTGGNQPQHF.